This TCR beta chain emerged from a study of T cell repertoires in cytomegalovirus infection. Study-wide background: CMV infection and matching HLA type were both indicated by public TCR beta signatures. Study-level findings and limits: Ex vivo, HLA-C-restricted CMV-specific TCR beta clonotypes prevailed over the rest of the response. Accumulated public TCR beta family frequency recognized individuals carrying CMV together with the relevant HLA.

One entry per CDR3 protein results from TCRdb running MiXCR on the reads. Of about 68,000 distinct CDR3 sequences listed, about 22% were seen once; the top ten hold around 79%. This clonotype was observed many times. Its specificity is unknown. CDR1 is MNHEY and CDR2 is SVGEGT in the germline V gene. The CDR3 loop spans 15 amino acids. The V gene lost 6 bases and the J gene lost 0 bases, with 15 bases spanning the gap. The rearrangement uses TRBV6-2 or TRBV6-3 and TRBJ2-7; weak D call: TRBD1 (6 bases). The sequenced sample was PBMCs, sequenced either directly or after in vitro stimulation (not recorded which). The clonotype originates from a human donor in good health (CMV status not recorded). Some clones in this sample may be carry-over from other donors' samples. CDR3 sequence (DNA): TGTGCCAGCAGATCCGACAGGCCGACCTCCTACGAGCAGTACTTC. Translation gives CASRSDRPTSYEQYF.